This T cell receptor (beta chain) was found in a study of blood T cell repertoires in COVID-19. Germline trimming cut 1 base from V and 7 bases from J; bases unmatched to any gene: 10. Germline V gives CDR1 KGHSH, CDR2 LQKENI. The CDR3 has 17 amino acids. TCRdb's table, derived via immunoSEQ multiplex PCR, lists solely in-frame clones and lacks some. The sample gives a few hundred thousand clones, 70% to 90% of which show up once; more than 0.95% is in the top ten. The sequence came from a young woman who had recovered from COVID-19. The sequencing sample was made of PBMCs or T cells enriched from blood (not recorded which). The chain combines TRBV18 with TRBJ2-2; TRBD2 matches at 9 bases. CDR3 DNA sequence: TGTGCCAGCTCACCACTTCTAGCGGGACAGTTCGTCGGGGAGCTGTTTTTT. This codes for CASSPLLAGQFVGELFF.